This is a list of T cell receptor beta chains from one sample in a study of cytomegalovirus exposure and HLA in healthy donors. Sequenced by immunoSEQ multiplex PCR; TCRdb stores in-frame clones only, minus some. The sample contains 43,000 or so clones, approximately 80% of which appear only once. Sequenced sample: PBMCs. The receptors derive from a man aged 25-45 years in good health and CMV-seronegative. The CDR3 runs from the conserved cysteine through the conserved F or W. Each record gives: V gene, CDR3 length, CDR3 protein.

V: TRBV28; length: 12; CDR3: CASSLLLSEQYF
V: TRBV5-5; length: 15; CDR3: CASSLDREAPYEQYF
V: TRBV7-8; length: 13; CDR3: CASSLEQGGEQYF
V: TRBV10-1; length: 17; CDR3: CASSPGLAGAHYNEQFF
V: TRBV18; length: 17; CDR3: CASSQPRLAGHRNEQFF
V: TRBV6-1; length: 14; CDR3: CASSDLGAGTEAFF
V: TRBV10-3; length: 15; CDR3: CAISELGTRDNEQFF
V: TRBV15; length: 15; CDR3: CATSRAGLDTDTQYF
V: TRBV7-8; length: 16; CDR3: CASSLANRGLTYEQYF
V: TRBV5-4; length: 17; CDR3: CASSLEALAGSTDTQYF
V: TRBV4-2; length: 17; CDR3: CASSQSKAGTANYGYTF
V: TRBV5-1; length: 22; CDR3: CASSPPVGALGSGRWTKETQYF
V: TRBV7-6; length: 17; CDR3: CASSLYGGSLGGPEQFF
V: TRBV9; length: 13; CDR3: CASSGGTGAPTFF